The rows below give T cell receptor beta chains drawn from one sample of a study of graft-versus-host responses after intestinal transplantation. Here immunoSEQ multiplex PCR was the method, and the copy in TCRdb shows in-frame clones only, minus some. The repertoire holds approximately 16,000 clones, over 80% seen once, with under 6.5% in the top ten. The sequencing here drew on PBMCs, taken approximately 15 weeks after intestinal transplant. Receptors originate from a human patient who received an intestinal transplant, so some T cells may come from the graft donor. Both conserved end residues are part of each CDR3. D genes are given only for firm matches. Not every row has a clone size; where given, it reads once, few, many or a size class.

size	D	V	J	DNA	CDR3
.	TRBD2	TRBV28	TRBJ2-7	TGTGCCAGCACCTTGGGCGGGAGCTTCCCCTACGAGCAGTACTTC	CASTLGGSFPYEQYF
.	.	TRBV25-1	TRBJ1-1	TGTGCCAGCTCCCAGGGTCCCACTGAAGCTTTCTTT	CASSQGPTEAFF
.	.	TRBV28	TRBJ1-6	TGTGCCAGCAGTTTATACAGGGCGAATTCACCCCTCCACTTT	CASSLYRANSPLHF
.	TRBD1	TRBV5-1	TRBJ2-5	TGCGCCAGCAGCTTTCGGTACAGGGGGCTGTCTAGCGAAGGAGAGACCCAGTACTTC	CASSFRYRGLSSEGETQYF
.	.	TRBV11-2	TRBJ1-1	TGTGCCAGCAGCTTAGTACCAGGGTTGAACACTGAAGCTTTCTTT	CASSLVPGLNTEAFF
.	TRBD2	TRBV9	TRBJ2-3	TGTGCCAGCAGCTCGAGCGGGAGGGCAGATACGCAGTATTTT	CASSSSGRADTQYF
.	.	TRBV5-1	TRBJ1-1	TGCGCCAGCAGGGCCGGGACTGAAGCTTTCTTT	CASRAGTEAFF
.	.	TRBV5-1	TRBJ1-4	TGCGCCAGCAGGAATAATGAAAAACTGTTTTTT	CASRNNEKLFF
.	TRBD1	TRBV4-3	TRBJ2-7	TGCGCCAGCAGCCAAGAACCGGGACAGGGGTCCTACGAGCAGTACTTC	CASSQEPGQGSYEQYF
.	.	TRBV20-1	TRBJ1-4	TGCAGCCCCGGCATAAAACTGTTTTTT	CSPGIKLFF
.	TRBD1	TRBV28	TRBJ2-7	TGTGCCAGCAGCCCCGGGGCAGGGGGCTACGAGCAGTACTTC	CASSPGAGGYEQYF
.	.	TRBV4-1	TRBJ2-7	TGCGCCAGCAGCCAAGAACCCCCTCTTACTAGCAGCTCCTACGAGCAGTACTTC	CASSQEPPLTSSSYEQYF
.	TRBD2	TRBV28	TRBJ2-7	TGTGCCAGCAGTTTAGGTCTAGCGGTCGAGCAGTACTTC	CASSLGLAVEQYF
.	TRBD1	TRBV18	TRBJ1-2	TGTGCCAGCTCACCGGGACAGTCCGAAATTGGCTACACCTTC	CASSPGQSEIGYTF
once	TRBD2	TRBV28	TRBJ2-5	TGTGCCAGCAGTTTCAAGGCTAGCGGGAGCCACTATCAAGAGACCCAGTACTTC	CASSFKASGSHYQETQYF
.	.	TRBV4-1	TRBJ2-5	TGCGCCAGCAGCCAAGATGCTGGAATTCAAGAGACCCAGTACTTC	CASSQDAGIQETQYF
.	.	TRBV2	TRBJ1-2	TGTGCCAGCAGTGAAGTGGTCAGGGACTATGGCTACACCTTC	CASSEVVRDYGYTF
.	TRBD2	TRBV5-4	TRBJ2-7	TGTGCCAGCAGCTCCGGACTAGCGGGAGCGGTCTACGAGCAGTACTTC	CASSSGLAGAVYEQYF
.	TRBD1	TRBV11-2	TRBJ2-3	TGTGCCAGCAGCTTCGACAGGGGCACAGATACGCAGTATTTT	CASSFDRGTDTQYF
.	TRBD2	TRBV7-2	TRBJ2-7	TGTGCCAGCAGCCCCGAGCGGGAGTTTGCCGTGCAGTACTTC	CASSPEREFAVQYF
.	TRBD1	TRBV6-4	TRBJ2-2	TGTGCCAGCAGTGACTCAATACGGGACAGGGGGCGTAACACCGGGGAGCTGTTTTTT	CASSDSIRDRGRNTGELFF
.	.	TRBV30	TRBJ2-1	TGTGCCTGGTCAGAGGGGCGCACAATCAATGAGCAGTTCTTC	CAWSEGRTINEQFF
.	TRBD1	TRBV5-6	TRBJ1-1	TGTGCCAGCAGCCCGACAGGACAGGGGGCTCGTAGCACTGAAGCTTTCTTT	CASSPTGQGARSTEAFF
once	TRBD2	TRBV7-3	TRBJ2-1	TGTGCCAGCAGCTTGAACACCGGACTAGCGGGAGCAATTGACAATGAGCAGTTCTTC	CASSLNTGLAGAIDNEQFF
.	TRBD1	TRBV2	TRBJ2-2	TGTGCCAGCAGTGGGGACAGGGGGGTTGACGGGGAGCTGTTTTTT	CASSGDRGVDGELFF
.	.	TRBV6-5	TRBJ1-5	TGTGCCAGCAGTTACGGTAGCAATCAGCCCCAGCATTTT	CASSYGSNQPQHF
.	.	TRBV2	TRBJ1-2	TGTGCCAGCAGTGAAGGGCGCTATGGCTACACCTTC	CASSEGRYGYTF
few	TRBD1	TRBV6-1	TRBJ1-2	TGTGCCAGCAGTGAGCAGGGGGCCTATGGCTACACCTTC	CASSEQGAYGYTF
.	.	TRBV7-3	TRBJ2-2	TGTGCCAGCAGCTTTTCCCCGGTAACCGGGGAGCTGTTTTTT	CASSFSPVTGELFF
.	.	TRBV11-2	TRBJ2-7	TGTGCCAGCAGCTTAAGTACTAGTTCTTCCTACGAGCAGTACTTC	CASSLSTSSSYEQYF
once	TRBD2	TRBV6-6	TRBJ2-5	TGTGCCAGCAGCCCCGGGACTAGCCTCCAAGAGACCCAGTACTTC	CASSPGTSLQETQYF
.	.	TRBV28	TRBJ2-7	TGTGCCAGCAGAGACTACACCTACGAGCAGTACTTC	CASRDYTYEQYF
.	TRBD1	TRBV30	TRBJ2-7	TGTGCCTGGAGGTGGGGACAGGGACTCTACGAGCAGTACTTC	CAWRWGQGLYEQYF
.	TRBD2	TRBV19	TRBJ2-7	TGTGCCAGTAGTGTCCTAGCGGACTCCTACGAGCAGTACTTC	CASSVLADSYEQYF
.	TRBD1	TRBV4-3	TRBJ2-5	TGCGCCAGCAGCCAAGGACTGGGACAGGGACAGGAGACCCAGTACTTC	CASSQGLGQGQETQYF
.	TRBD1	TRBV7-9	TRBJ1-4	TGTGCCAGCAGCTCGGAGGACAGGGAAGAAAAACTGTTTTTT	CASSSEDREEKLFF
.	TRBD2	TRBV4-2	TRBJ2-2	TGTGCCAGCAGCCAAGAGGTAGCAGCGGGAGGGCCTTACGGGGAGCTGTTTTTT	CASSQEVAAGGPYGELFF
.	.	TRBV4-3	TRBJ1-5	TGCGCCAGCAGCCAAGAGGTAGCAGCCAATCAGCCCCAGCATTTT	CASSQEVAANQPQHF
.	.	TRBV5-4	TRBJ2-7	TGTGCCAGCAGCCTTCAGACCGGGACTCCCTACGAGCAGTACTTC	CASSLQTGTPYEQYF
.	.	TRBV2	TRBJ1-3	TGTGCCAGCAGTGTATACAGGGTTACTGGAAACACCATATATTTT	CASSVYRVTGNTIYF
.	.	TRBV18	TRBJ2-4	TGTGCCAGCTCACCGGGCCTAGAAAACATTCAGTACTTC	CASSPGLENIQYF
.	TRBD2	TRBV18	TRBJ2-1	TGTGCCAGCTCACTGGGACTAGCGGACTACAATGAGCAGTTCTTC	CASSLGLADYNEQFF
.	TRBD2	TRBV28	TRBJ2-1	TGTGCCAGCAGCTCGATACGACTAGCGGGAGGGATATGGCAGTTCTTC	CASSSIRLAGGIWQFF
.	.	TRBV11-2	TRBJ1-6	TGTGCCAGCAGCTTAGGCCAGGGCGGCAATAATTCACCCCTCCACTTT	CASSLGQGGNNSPLHF
.	.	TRBV5-4	TRBJ1-1	TGTGCCAGCAGCCTGTTCATGAACACTGAAGCTTTCTTT	CASSLFMNTEAFF
.	.	TRBV25-1	TRBJ1-2	TGTGCCAGCAGTGCGGGCTATGGCTACACCTTC	CASSAGYGYTF
.	.	TRBV14	TRBJ2-5	TGTGCCAGCAGCCAAGATCTTGGAGAGACCCAGTACTTC	CASSQDLGETQYF
.	.	TRBV18	TRBJ2-5	TGTGCCAGCTCCAGCAGCACGGTGGGCCAAGAGACCCAGTACTTC	CASSSSTVGQETQYF
.	.	TRBV21-1	TRBJ2-7	TGTGCCAGCAGCAAAGAGGGGGTAGCGGGCGAGCAGTACTTC	CASSKEGVAGEQYF
once	TRBD1	TRBV5-5	TRBJ2-5	TGTGCCAGCAGCCGGGAATGGACAGGGGATCGGGTCCAAGAGACCCAGTACTTC	CASSREWTGDRVQETQYF
.	TRBD2	TRBV4-2	TRBJ2-1	TGTGCCAGCAGCCAAGAAGGGGGCCTAGCGGGAGGGACGTACAATGAGCAGTTCTTC	CASSQEGGLAGGTYNEQFF
.	.	TRBV20-1	TRBJ2-7	TGCAGTGCCGGCGGTTTCGACGAGCAGTACTTC	CSAGGFDEQYF
.	TRBD2	TRBV7-8	TRBJ2-3	TGTGCCAGCAGCCGGGGACTAGCGGGAGGATCCACAGATACGCAGTATTTT	CASSRGLAGGSTDTQYF
.	.	TRBV4-1	TRBJ1-4	TGCGCCAGCAGCCAAGAGGGGGGAGGAGAAAAACTGTTTTTT	CASSQEGGGEKLFF
.	.	TRBV7-9	TRBJ2-2	TGTGCCAGCAGCTTAGGGGTAGTAGGATCCGGGGAGCTGTTTTTT	CASSLGVVGSGELFF
.	TRBD2	TRBV29-1	TRBJ2-7	TGCAGCGTTGGTCTAGCGGGAGCCCTTTCCTACGAGCAGTACTTC	CSVGLAGALSYEQYF
.	.	TRBV5-6	TRBJ1-1	TGTGCCAGCAGCTTGCGAGGGACTGAAGCTTTCTTT	CASSLRGTEAFF
.	.	TRBV19	TRBJ1-5	TGTGCCAGTAGTACTCTGACAGACCTAATATTCCGGGGTCAGCCCCAGCATTTT	CASSTLTDLIFRGQPQHF
.	TRBD2	TRBV9	TRBJ2-1	TGTGCCAGCAGCGTAGTCGGTAGCGGGAGGGCAAATGAGCAGTTCTTC	CASSVVGSGRANEQFF